The next 8 T cell receptor beta chains were all read from a single sample in a study of blood T cell repertoires in COVID-19. Measured with immunoSEQ multiplex PCR; TCRdb has only the in-frame clones, and not every one. The table has fewer than 200,000 clones, roughly 87% seen once. Material: peripheral blood. The receptors come from a woman aged 60-70 years who had recovered from COVID-19.

This clone was counted a single time. The rearrangement links TRBV18 to TRBJ2-2, with TRBD1 matching 9 bases. CDR1 and CDR2 from the germline V gene are KGHSH and LQKENI. The V gene end was trimmed by 2 bases and the J gene end by 6 bases; junction bases not matched to a gene: 7. This CDR3 is 16 amino acids long. The chain's CDR3 is CASSPRTGAQSGELFF. CDR3 coding DNA: TGTGCCAGCTCACCAAGGACAGGGGCTCAATCCGGGGAGCTGTTTTTT.

The chain carries TRBV28 and TRBJ2-1; D might be TRBD2 (5 bases). The ends were cut back, 2 bases at V and 6 bases at J, with 8 bases in the middle. CDR1 MDHEN and CDR2 SYDVKM come from the germline V gene. The length of the CDR3 is 13 residues. The CDR3 region has the DNA TGTGCCAGCAGTTTACTAGCACCCAATGAGCAGTTCTTC. Translated, it gives CASSLLAPNEQFF.

The CDR3 sequence is CASSQEGLYSSYEQYF. As DNA, the CDR3 is TGCGCCAGCAGCCAAGAGGGACTCTACTCGTCCTACGAGCAGTACTTC. V and J are TRBV4-1 and TRBJ2-7; D possibly corresponds to TRBD2 (6 bases). The CDR3 loop spans 16 amino acids. Trimming stripped 0 bases from V and 1 base from J, with 13 bases between. CDR1 is MGHRA and CDR2 is YSYEKL in the germline V gene.

The J gene is TRBJ2-3, the V gene TRBV28; 9 nucleotides line up with TRBD2. The CDR3 is 15 amino acids. Germline CDR1 is MDHEN and CDR2 is SYDVKM. J lost 8 bases, V lost 4 bases, and 10 bases had no gene match. CDR3 coding DNA: TGTGCCAGCAGTTCCGGCGGGGGGGCCGGGGGTACGCAGTATTTT. Residues: CASSSGGGAGGTQYF.

This clone has just one count. The chain joins TRBV6-5 to TRBJ2-7, with D perhaps TRBD2 (5 bases). Germline CDR1 MNHEY, CDR2 SVGAGI. Trimming cost V 5 bases and J 3 bases, with 11 bases left between them. The CDR3 spans 13 residues. Here the CDR3 reads CASSHYRDYEQYF. As DNA, the CDR3 is TGTGCCAGCAGTCATTATCGGGACTACGAGCAGTACTTC.

The chain couples TRBV19 to TRBJ1-1; a possible D gene is TRBD1 (6 bases). The germline V and J ends were trimmed by 5 bases and 3 bases, with 10 bases remaining between them. The CDR3 is 13 residues long. Looked up from germline, CDR1 is LNHDA and CDR2 is SQIVND (reference sequence). The CDR3: CASSFHRDTEAFF. The CDR3 nucleotides read TGTGCCAGTAGTTTCCACAGGGACACTGAAGCTTTCTTT.

The chain joins TRBV10-3 to TRBJ1-1; D gene uncertain. V dropped 0 bases and J dropped 10 bases, with 18 bases sitting between them. This CDR3 region has 15 residues. Per germline, CDR1 ENHRY and CDR2 SYGVKD. In DNA, the CDR3 is TGTGCCATCAGTGAGTCGCGAGACACAACCCAAGGAGCTTTCTTT. Protein: CAISESRDTTQGAFF.

This chain links TRBV11-3 with TRBJ2-1; tentatively, D is TRBD2 (6 bases). The CDR3 extends over 15 amino acids. V was cut by 0 bases and J by 0 bases, with 6 bases left in between. Germline V lookup: CDR1 SGHNT, CDR2 YENEEA. This chain's CDR3 is CASSLDGSSYNEQFF. Here the CDR3 DNA reads TGTGCCAGCAGCTTAGACGGGAGCTCCTACAATGAGCAGTTCTTC.